This T cell receptor (beta chain) was captured in a study of blood T cell repertoires in COVID-19. Study information: Researchers got acute and convalescent COVID-19 samples from the United States, Italy and Spain. T cells, B-cell-depleted T cells, or PBMCs provided the cDNA or gDNA that served as material.

Per the original data handling: The assay estimated nucleated cells by amplifying reference gene primers. Measured with immunoSEQ multiplex PCR; TCRdb has only the in-frame clones, and not every one. V and J calls plus clone size are reproduced from that table; the DNA served to infer D and trimming. The sample records about 100,000 clones, around four fifths being singletons. Trimming took 7 bases from V and 8 from J, leaving 17 bases between them. Germline CDR1 and CDR2: MNHEY and SVGAGI. The CDR3 extends over 14 amino acids. The chain combines TRBV6-5 with TRBJ2-2, with D maybe TRBD1 (8 bases). The sample taken for sequencing was peripheral blood. This TCR was sampled from a woman aged 70-85 years with acute or convalescent COVID-19. For the CDR3, the DNA is TGTGCCAGCACCCTACAGGGGGGGTATGGGGAGCTGTTTTTT. Translating it yields CASTLQGGYGELFF.